A selection of T cell receptor beta chains follows, all from one sample in a study of regulatory T cells in long-lasting Graves disease. One entry per CDR3 protein, called by TCRdb with MiXCR from the multiplex PCR reads. The profile shows about 420,000 distinct CDR3 sequences, around 20% of them singletons. This specimen was peripheral blood mononuclear cells (PBMCs), taken when the disease was refractory, from a patient treated with antithyroid drugs. These receptors were obtained from a female donor with Graves disease. Each CDR3 is given with its conserved first and last residue. D genes are given only for firm matches. Rows may omit the clone size; those that give it use once, few, many or a size class.

D: NA; length: 15; J: TRBJ1-4; size: few; V: TRBV6-1; DNA: TGTGCCAGCAGTGAACAGGTTGCAGCTAATGAAAAACTGTTTTTT; CDR3: CASSEQVAANEKLFF
D: NA; length: 14; J: TRBJ2-2; size: NA; V: TRBV7-3; DNA: TGTGCCAGCAGCCCGGGACTGACTACCGGGGAGCTGTTTTTT; CDR3: CASSPGLTTGELFF
D: NA; length: 13; J: TRBJ1-5; size: NA; V: TRBV6-1; DNA: TGTGCCAGCAGTGAGACGGGGGGCTCGCCCCAGCATTTT; CDR3: CASSETGGSPQHF
D: NA; length: 15; J: TRBJ2-1; size: NA; V: TRBV5-1; DNA: TGCGCCCGCCGGACAGAAAGAGAACCCTACAATGAGCAGTTCTTC; CDR3: CARRTEREPYNEQFF
D: NA; length: 16; J: TRBJ1-1; size: many; V: TRBV12-3/TRBV12-4; DNA: TGTGCCAGCACCCCCTGGACAGCCTCCGTGAACACTGAAGCTTTCTTT; CDR3: CASTPWTASVNTEAFF
D: NA; length: 15; J: TRBJ1-1; size: many; V: TRBV6-6; DNA: TGTGCCAGCAGTTACTCGATGGTGTTGAACACTGAAGCTTTCTTT; CDR3: CASSYSMVLNTEAFF
D: NA; length: 14; J: TRBJ1-1; size: many; V: TRBV7-2; DNA: TGTGCCAGCAGCTTAGGTTCAGGGAACACTGAAGCTTTCTTT; CDR3: CASSLGSGNTEAFF
D: TRBD2; length: 13; J: TRBJ2-1; size: NA; V: TRBV19; DNA: TGTGCCAGTAAGTCGCTAGCGGGAGAAGAGGAGTTCTTC; CDR3: CASKSLAGEEEFF
D: NA; length: 15; J: TRBJ2-5; size: many; V: TRBV11-2; DNA: TGTGCCAGCAGCTCCTCTACCAGGGGCGGAGAGACCCAGTACTTC; CDR3: CASSSSTRGGETQYF
D: NA; length: 16; J: TRBJ2-1; size: NA; V: TRBV19; DNA: TGTGCCAGTAGCGATACTCACGGGACTGGTTACAATGAGCAGTTCTTC; CDR3: CASSDTHGTGYNEQFF
D: TRBD2; length: 14; J: TRBJ2-2; size: few; V: TRBV6-2/TRBV6-3; DNA: TGTGCCAGCAGCGGGGAGGGAGTGACCGGGGAGCTGTTTTTT; CDR3: CASSGEGVTGELFF
D: TRBD1; length: 18; J: TRBJ1-2; size: NA; V: TRBV28; DNA: TGTGCCAGCAGCCCCGTACCTCTCTCGGCAGGGGGCGGCTATGGCTACACCTTC; CDR3: CASSPVPLSAGGGYGYTF
D: TRBD1; length: 14; J: TRBJ2-7; size: many; V: TRBV7-2; DNA: TGTGCCTGGAAAAATCGGGACAGCACCTACGAGCAGTACTTC; CDR3: CAWKNRDSTYEQYF
D: NA; length: 14; J: TRBJ2-5; size: many; V: TRBV6-1; DNA: TGTGCCAGCAGCAAGGGCCGGGTGAGGGAGACCCAGTACTTC; CDR3: CASSKGRVRETQYF
D: TRBD2; length: 16; J: TRBJ2-3; size: NA; V: TRBV7-3; DNA: TGTGCCAGCAGTCCCGGAGGGCTAGCGGGATACGCTTCGCAGTATTTT; CDR3: CASSPGGLAGYASQYF
D: NA; length: 13; J: TRBJ2-7; size: few; V: TRBV20-1; DNA: TGCAGTGCCTACTCGGGGTCTTCCTACGAGCAGTACTTC; CDR3: CSAYSGSSYEQYF
D: TRBD2; length: 18; J: TRBJ2-7; size: many; V: TRBV7-2; DNA: TGTGCCAGCAGCTTAGCCGGGACTAGCGGGACAAGTGGAGACGAGCAGTACTTC; CDR3: CASSLAGTSGTSGDEQYF
D: NA; length: 14; J: TRBJ1-1; size: few; V: TRBV5-1; DNA: TGCGCCAGCAGCTCGGAGTGGGCATCGACTGAAGCTTTCTTT; CDR3: CASSSEWASTEAFF
D: NA; length: 15; J: TRBJ2-7; size: few; V: TRBV9; DNA: TGTGCCAGCAGCCCAGCGGGGACAAGCTCCTACGAGCAGTACTTC; CDR3: CASSPAGTSSYEQYF
D: TRBD2; length: 14; J: TRBJ2-7; size: few; V: TRBV5-6; DNA: TGTGCCAGCAGCTTTCGGGAGGTCTTCTACGAGCAGTACTTC; CDR3: CASSFREVFYEQYF
D: TRBD2; length: 20; J: TRBJ2-1; size: NA; V: TRBV2; DNA: TGTGCCAGCAGTGACCTCCCGGGACTAGCGGGCCGAGGGTCCTACAATGAGCAGTTCTTC; CDR3: CASSDLPGLAGRGSYNEQFF
D: TRBD1; length: 15; J: TRBJ2-5; size: many; V: TRBV12-3/TRBV12-4; DNA: TGTGCCAGCACCACAGGACAGGGCGTAGGGGAGACCCAGTACTTC; CDR3: CASTTGQGVGETQYF
D: NA; length: 12; J: TRBJ1-6; size: NA; V: TRBV7-9; DNA: TGTGCCAGCAGCTTAGATGAGTCACCCCTCCACTTT; CDR3: CASSLDESPLHF
D: NA; length: 13; J: TRBJ1-1; size: many; V: TRBV30; DNA: TGTGCCTGGATGGGGGGAAGGGTCACTGAAGCTTTCTTT; CDR3: CAWMGGRVTEAFF
D: TRBD1; length: 16; J: TRBJ1-2; size: few; V: TRBV30; DNA: TGTGCCTGGAGTGTTTTTGGCCAGGGGGCTGCCTATGGCTACACCTTC; CDR3: CAWSVFGQGAAYGYTF
D: TRBD2; length: 16; J: TRBJ2-3; size: once; V: TRBV20-1; DNA: TGCAGTGCTAGATGGGGTAGCGGGAGAAGTATAGATACGCAGTATTTT; CDR3: CSARWGSGRSIDTQYF
D: NA; length: 13; J: TRBJ1-1; size: many; V: TRBV5-6; DNA: TGTGCCAGCAGCTTCGAGGGGTACACTGAAGCTTTCTTT; CDR3: CASSFEGYTEAFF
D: NA; length: 15; J: TRBJ2-7; size: many; V: TRBV28; DNA: TGTGCCAGCAGTTTTAACCAAGGGAGCCCCTACGAGCAGTACTTC; CDR3: CASSFNQGSPYEQYF